Shown below are 6 T cell receptor beta chains from a single sample sequenced in a study of T-cell memory formation after mild COVID-19. One entry per CDR3 protein, called by TCRdb with MiXCR from the 5' RACE reads. The table shows 50,000 or so distinct CDR3 sequences, with 9.5% to 15% occurring only once. The source material was PBMCs or a T cell subset sorted from them (not recorded which). Receptors were obtained from a man aged 18 to 29 who had mild COVID-19 (a few samples of this study predate the infection). Cell type and time point are not known.

The V gene is TRBV4-3, the J gene TRBJ1-1; possibly TRBD1 for D (5 bases). This CDR3 is 14 amino acids long. Deletions cut 0 bases from V and 2 bases from J, with 7 bases between. Germline V lookup: CDR1 LGHNA, CDR2 YSLEER. The DNA of the CDR3 is TGCGCCAGCAGCCAAGAAGGACATAACACTGAAGCTTTCTTT. This translates into CASSQEGHNTEAFF.

The V call is TRBV5-6, the J call TRBJ2-7; a weak D match, TRBD1 (5 bases). The CDR3 spans 17 residues. Germline loops: CDR1 SGHDT, CDR2 YYEEEE. V dropped 1 base and J dropped 4 bases, with 21 bases sitting between them. The CDR3 loop is CASSLTGSMSNLYEQYV. For the CDR3, the DNA is TGTGCCAGCAGCTTGACAGGTTCCATGTCCAATCTTTACGAGCAGTACGTC.

This clonotype has a count of ten or more. The gene calls are TRBV5-1 and TRBJ1-1; D not certain. V lost 2 bases to trimming and J lost 1 base, with 9 bases between them. The V gene's germline CDR1 is SGHRS and CDR2 YFSETQ. The CDR3 is made up of 14 amino acids. CDR3 sequence reads: CASSFSAQNTEAFF. CDR3 bases: TGCGCCAGCAGCTTTTCCGCCCAGAACACTGAAGCTTTCTTT.

The CDR3 loop reads CASSFDPSENYGYTF. The CDR3 DNA reads as TGTGCCAGCAGCTTCGACCCTTCCGAAAACTATGGCTACACCTTC. J is TRBJ1-2 and V is TRBV11-2; unclear D gene. Germline loops: CDR1 SGHAT, CDR2 FQNNGV. CDR3 size: 15 residues. The germline V and J ends were trimmed by 3 bases and 2 bases, with 13 bases remaining between them.

There are many counts of this clonotype. V gene TRBV10-1 combines with J gene TRBJ1-1; no clear D. V was clipped by 4 bases and J by 1 base, with 7 bases between them. The germline V gene encodes CDR1 WNHNN and CDR2 SYGVQD (reference sequence). The CDR3 is 13 amino acids. This chain's CDR3 is CASSAQTNTEAFF. The DNA for the CDR3 is TGCGCCAGCAGTGCACAGACGAACACTGAAGCTTTCTTT.

The J gene is TRBJ1-1, the V gene TRBV29-1; D unclear. The CDR3 loop spans 13 amino acids. V dropped 6 bases and J dropped 2 bases, with 13 bases sitting between them. Germline CDR1 is SQVTM and CDR2 is ANQGSEA. The CDR3: CSVREALNTEAFF. DNA for the CDR3: TGCAGCGTCCGGGAGGCCTTAAACACTGAAGCTTTCTTT.